A selection of T cell receptor beta chains follows, all from one sample in a study of CD8+ T cells in alopecia areata. Method: immunoSEQ multiplex PCR; TCRdb's copy keeps in-frame clones and lacks some. The sample contains roughly 190,000 clones, 64% of which appear only once. The sequenced sample was CD4+ T cells sorted from blood, obtained between weeks 49 and 50, from a patient treated with tofacitinib. Receptor source: a human donor with alopecia areata. The CDR3 runs from the conserved cysteine through the conserved F or W. The D gene is left open where the match is weak. Part of the rows lack a size; the others show once, few, many or a class for expanded clones.

d_gene: .
v_gene: TRBV4-1
j_gene: TRBJ1-5
abundance: .
CDR3nt: TGCGCCAGCAGCCAAGAGGGGGTACAGCCCCAGCATTTT
CDR3aa: CASSQEGVQPQHF

d_gene: .
v_gene: TRBV5-1
j_gene: TRBJ2-3
abundance: .
CDR3nt: TGCGCCAGCAGACAATACCAAGAAGATACGCAGTATTTT
CDR3aa: CASRQYQEDTQYF

d_gene: .
v_gene: TRBV4-3
j_gene: TRBJ1-5
abundance: few
CDR3nt: TGCGCCAGCAGCCAACAGGAGGGAGTCAATCAGCCCCAGCATTTT
CDR3aa: CASSQQEGVNQPQHF

d_gene: TRBD2
v_gene: TRBV30
j_gene: TRBJ2-2
abundance: .
CDR3nt: TGTGCCTGGTGCGGGGGTAGCGGGAACACCGGGGAGCTGTTTTTT
CDR3aa: CAWCGGSGNTGELFF

d_gene: .
v_gene: TRBV11-3
j_gene: TRBJ1-2
abundance: .
CDR3nt: TGTGCCAGCAGCTTAGCTGGCTCGGGACGGAGGCACTATGGCTACACCTTC
CDR3aa: CASSLAGSGRRHYGYTF

d_gene: .
v_gene: TRBV6-5
j_gene: TRBJ1-2
abundance: .
CDR3nt: TGTGCCAGCAGTTCCGTAGTAGCTAACTATGGCTACACCTTC
CDR3aa: CASSSVVANYGYTF

d_gene: .
v_gene: TRBV30
j_gene: TRBJ1-5
abundance: .
CDR3nt: TGTGCCTGGAGTACGGCAGGGAATCAGCCCCAGCATTTT
CDR3aa: CAWSTAGNQPQHF

d_gene: TRBD2
v_gene: TRBV30
j_gene: TRBJ2-1
abundance: few
CDR3nt: TGTGCCTGGAGCCCTCCGGGACTAGCGGTCTACAATGAGCAGTTCTTC
CDR3aa: CAWSPPGLAVYNEQFF

d_gene: .
v_gene: TRBV5-1
j_gene: TRBJ2-3
abundance: few
CDR3nt: TGCGCCAGCAGCACCGGCGGCTCCAACACAGATACGCAGTATTTT
CDR3aa: CASSTGGSNTDTQYF

d_gene: .
v_gene: TRBV5-5
j_gene: TRBJ1-1
abundance: .
CDR3nt: TGTGCCAGCAGCCTGTCCGGAGTCATGAACACTGAAGCTTTCTTT
CDR3aa: CASSLSGVMNTEAFF

d_gene: .
v_gene: TRBV11-2
j_gene: TRBJ1-2
abundance: .
CDR3nt: TGTGCCAGCAGCTTATCAGGGGACGGCTACACCTTC
CDR3aa: CASSLSGDGYTF

d_gene: .
v_gene: TRBV27
j_gene: TRBJ1-5
abundance: .
CDR3nt: TGTGCCAGCAGTTTAACGGCAGGGGCGAATCAGCCCCAGCATTTT
CDR3aa: CASSLTAGANQPQHF

d_gene: .
v_gene: TRBV7-9
j_gene: TRBJ2-5
abundance: once
CDR3nt: TGTGCCAGCAGCTTAGGAGGGACTCAAGAGACCCAGTACTTC
CDR3aa: CASSLGGTQETQYF

d_gene: TRBD1
v_gene: TRBV25-1
j_gene: TRBJ1-1
abundance: .
CDR3nt: TGTGCCAGCAGGAAAGGGGACAGGGTGATGAACACTGAAGCTTTCTTT
CDR3aa: CASRKGDRVMNTEAFF